This TCR beta chain derives from a study of CD8 T cells in ankylosing spondylitis. Overall study findings and caveats: Reports say disease-linked clones showed up significantly more in matched ankylosing spondylitis synovial fluid.

Trimming took 5 bases from V and 0 from J, leaving 13 bases between them. The CDR3 totals 15 residues. This clonotype was seen a few times. The antigen is undetermined. MiXCR was run by TCRdb on the 5' RACE reads, yielding one entry per CDR3 protein. The sample holds 250,000 to 350,000 distinct CDR3 sequences; 20% are singletons and the top ten take around 7.8%. This receptor was taken from a male donor with ankylosing spondylitis or in good health (not recorded which). Sequenced material: blood, either unsorted or a sorted T cell fraction (not recorded which). J is TRBJ1-1 and V is TRBV12-3 or TRBV12-4; D not resolved. The CDR3 region has the DNA TGTGCCAGCAGTACCCCCGGCGGGATGAACACTGAAGCTTTCTTT. Translation: CASSTPGGMNTEAFF.